A selection of T cell receptor beta chains follows, all from one sample in a study of blood T cell repertoires in COVID-19. Sequencing used immunoSEQ multiplex PCR; TCRdb keeps in-frame clones, though not all of them. The table shows some 300,000 clones, with more than 85% occurring only once. The sample taken for sequencing was peripheral blood. The receptors here all came from an older man with acute or convalescent COVID-19. CDR3s include the opening cysteine and the closing phenylalanine or tryptophan. D genes are given only for firm matches. Some rows mark clone size as missing; the rest say once, few, many or name a class of expanded clone.

v_call,j_call,d_call,clone_size,cdr3_nt,cdr3_aa
TRBV12-3/TRBV12-4,TRBJ2-6,-,-,TGTGCCAGCTGGAGGGCTGGGGCCAACGTCCTGACTTTC,CASWRAGANVLTF
TRBV18,TRBJ2-3,-,many,TGTGCCAGCTCACCACCCGCGGGCACAGATACGCAGTATTTT,CASSPPAGTDTQYF
TRBV18,TRBJ1-1,-,-,TGTGCCAGCTCACCAAAAAGCAACAGGGTCGCTGAAGCTTTCTTT,CASSPKSNRVAEAFF
TRBV7-2,TRBJ1-1,-,-,TGTGCCAGCAGCCACTTTAACACTGAAGCTTTCTTT,CASSHFNTEAFF
TRBV6-5,TRBJ2-2,TRBD1,-,TGTGCCAGCAGTCGACAGGGAGCGAACACCGGGGAGCTGTTTTTT,CASSRQGANTGELFF
TRBV6-6,TRBJ2-7,TRBD1,-,TGTGCCAGCAGTTACACGGGACAGGGTTCCTACGAGCAGTACTTC,CASSYTGQGSYEQYF
TRBV11-3,TRBJ2-7,-,-,TGTGCCAGCAGCTTAGAGGCGGAAAAAATGCGCGAGCAGTACTTC,CASSLEAEKMREQYF
TRBV27,TRBJ2-1,TRBD2,-,TGTGCCAGCAGTCCGCGGCTAGCGGGTTACAATGAGCAGTTCTTC,CASSPRLAGYNEQFF
TRBV6-5,TRBJ1-1,-,-,TGTGCCAGCAGTTTTTCGAGACAGGTTATTGAAGCTTTCTTT,CASSFSRQVIEAFF
TRBV27,TRBJ2-7,-,-,TGTGCCAGCAGTTTATTAACATCCGGGGTCCCTCGTGGGAGAGAGCAGTACTTC,CASSLLTSGVPRGREQYF
TRBV6-2/TRBV6-3,TRBJ1-5,TRBD1,-,TGTGCCAGCAGCCCACAGGGGAATCAGCCCCAGCATTTT,CASSPQGNQPQHF
TRBV28,TRBJ1-2,-,-,TGTGCCAGCAGTTTACGCTATGGCTACACCTTC,CASSLRYGYTF
TRBV5-1,TRBJ1-2,TRBD1,once,TGCGCCAGCAGCATCAGGGGGCTCAATGGCTACACCTTC,CASSIRGLNGYTF
TRBV4-3,TRBJ1-1,-,-,TGCGCCAGCAGCTCCGTGTGGGGAGGGAACACTGAAGCTTTCTTT,CASSSVWGGNTEAFF
TRBV6-5,TRBJ1-2,-,-,TGTGCCAGCAGTTACTTCGGGAATGGGGATGCCTATGGCTACACCTTC,CASSYFGNGDAYGYTF
TRBV4-2,TRBJ2-3,TRBD2,-,TGTGCCAGCAGCCAATCTAGCGGGGAAACAGATACGCAGTATTTT,CASSQSSGETDTQYF
TRBV5-6,TRBJ1-5,-,-,TGTGCCAGCAGCTCCGGCCTTCGGGGTCAGCCCCAGCATTTT,CASSSGLRGQPQHF
TRBV28,TRBJ1-5,-,-,TGTGCCAGCAGCTTGGGGGGACGTAATCAGCCCCAGCATTTT,CASSLGGRNQPQHF
TRBV5-7,TRBJ1-2,TRBD1,-,TGTGCCAGCAGCGAGGACAGGAACTATGGCTACACCTTC,CASSEDRNYGYTF
TRBV27,TRBJ2-3,-,-,TGTGCCAGCAGCCCCAGACACTTCACAGATACGCAGTATTTT,CASSPRHFTDTQYF
TRBV7-2,TRBJ2-1,-,-,TGTGCCAGCAGCTTAGCGGGGGGGCTTGATGAGCAGTTCTTC,CASSLAGGLDEQFF
TRBV9,TRBJ2-1,TRBD2,few,TGTGCCAGCAGCGTAGCGGCGGGGGTTACCTACAATGAGCAGTTCTTC,CASSVAAGVTYNEQFF
TRBV29-1,TRBJ1-1,TRBD1,few,TGCAGCGTTGTATCCCCTCGGGACAGGGGCACTGAAGCTTTCTTT,CSVVSPRDRGTEAFF
TRBV19,TRBJ1-4,TRBD1,-,TGTGCCAGTAGTATAATTCTGGGACAGGGGAGTGAAAAACTGTTTTTT,CASSIILGQGSEKLFF
TRBV5-5,TRBJ2-7,TRBD1,-,TGTGCCAGCAGCTTGACAGGGGGCACGGGGTACGAGCAGTACTTC,CASSLTGGTGYEQYF
TRBV5-3,TRBJ1-2,-,-,TGTGCCAGAAGCTTGGGTCAAGCGGGAACCTATGGCTACACCTTC,CARSLGQAGTYGYTF
TRBV5-1,TRBJ1-2,TRBD1,-,TGCGCCAGCAGCTTAACCCCGGGACAGGGGGGGACAGGGGGACTCGCCTATGGCTACACCTTC,CASSLTPGQGGTGGLAYGYTF
TRBV28,TRBJ2-1,TRBD2,once,TGTGCCAGCAGTTTACAGGGACTAGCAGGTAATGAGCAGTTCTTC,CASSLQGLAGNEQFF
TRBV2,TRBJ2-7,TRBD2,-,TGTGCCAGCAATAGGCTAGCGGGAGGAGGCGAGCAGTACTTC,CASNRLAGGGEQYF
TRBV27,TRBJ2-2,TRBD1,-,TGTGCCAGCAGTTTAGACAGGGTTTTGATCGGGGAGCTGTTTTTT,CASSLDRVLIGELFF
TRBV5-1,TRBJ2-7,TRBD1,-,TGCGCCAGCAGCTTGGGCAGGGGGACCACCACCTACGAGCAGTACTTC,CASSLGRGTTTYEQYF
TRBV6-5,TRBJ2-2,-,-,TGTGCCAGCAGTTACTGGCGGGAAGTCACCGGGGAGCTGTTTTTT,CASSYWREVTGELFF
TRBV5-1,TRBJ2-3,-,-,TGCGCCAGCGCCTCGGGCAGGGGAGGCACAGATACGCAGTATTTT,CASASGRGGTDTQYF
TRBV7-2,TRBJ1-4,TRBD1,few,TGTGCCAGCAGACGGACAGGGGGCCCGGGGGAAAAACTGTTTTTT,CASRRTGGPGEKLFF
TRBV5-1,TRBJ2-2,TRBD1,-,TGCGCCAGCAGCTGGGGGACAGAGAACACCGGGGAGCTGTTTTTT,CASSWGTENTGELFF
TRBV15,TRBJ2-2,TRBD1,-,TGTGCCACCAGCAGCAGGGCAGGGGGTAACACCGGGGAGCTGTTTTTT,CATSSRAGGNTGELFF
TRBV24-1,TRBJ1-4,TRBD1,once,TGTGCCACCACCTCAACTCCGGGACAGGGTAATGAAAAACTGTTTTTT,CATTSTPGQGNEKLFF
TRBV2,TRBJ2-7,TRBD1,-,TGTGCCAGCAGTGAAGGGCAGGGGGCGGTTGAGCAGTACTTC,CASSEGQGAVEQYF
TRBV6-2/TRBV6-3,TRBJ1-2,TRBD1,-,TGTGCCAGCAGTTTGGACAGGGTGGATGGCTACACCTTC,CASSLDRVDGYTF
TRBV7-6,TRBJ2-1,TRBD2,-,TGTGCCAGCAGCTTAGAGGCTAGCGGGAGGATCAATGAGCAGTTCTTC,CASSLEASGRINEQFF
TRBV7-8,TRBJ1-5,TRBD1,-,TGTGCCAGCAGCTTAGCGCAAACAGGGGGCGCGTCAAATCAGCCCCAGCATTTT,CASSLAQTGGASNQPQHF
TRBV6-5,TRBJ2-2,-,-,TGTGCCAGCAGTTACGGCGGGACTTCAACCGGGGAGCTGTTTTTT,CASSYGGTSTGELFF
TRBV3-1/TRBV3-2,TRBJ1-4,TRBD1,-,TGTGCCAGCAGCCACCGTGGGACAGGGACGAATGAAAAACTGTTTTTT,CASSHRGTGTNEKLFF
TRBV6-5,TRBJ1-5,TRBD1,-,TGTGCCAGCAGATCCGGACAGGGGAACAATCAGCCCCAGCATTTT,CASRSGQGNNQPQHF
TRBV24-1,TRBJ2-3,-,-,TGTGCCATCGGGACTTCCGAGGCCGCTAGCACAGATACGCAGTATTTT,CAIGTSEAASTDTQYF
TRBV5-6,TRBJ1-2,-,-,TGTGCCAGCAGCTTCTGGGAGTCTAACTATGGCTACACCTTC,CASSFWESNYGYTF
TRBV28,TRBJ1-3,-,once,TGTGCCAGCAGTTGGGGCGATAACACCATATATTTT,CASSWGDNTIYF
TRBV27,TRBJ2-7,TRBD2,-,TGTGCCAGCAGTTCCCTAGCGGGAGGGCTCTACGAGCAGTACTTC,CASSSLAGGLYEQYF
TRBV6-6,TRBJ1-5,TRBD1,-,TGTGCCAGCAGTTACCCAGGACAGGGCTCTCAGCCCCAGCATTTT,CASSYPGQGSQPQHF
TRBV28,TRBJ1-5,TRBD1,-,TGTGCCAGCAGTTTGGGGACAGGCGAGCAGCCCCAGCATTTT,CASSLGTGEQPQHF
TRBV6-2/TRBV6-3,TRBJ1-5,TRBD1,once,TGTGCCAGCAGTAAAGCGGGACAGGGTTTGAATCAGCCCCAGCATTTT,CASSKAGQGLNQPQHF
TRBV19,TRBJ1-1,-,-,TGTGCCAGTAGTAGGGCCAAATCTTGGCAGACGATGAACACTGAAGCTTTCTTT,CASSRAKSWQTMNTEAFF
TRBV6-6,TRBJ2-7,-,-,TGTGCCAGCAGTTACTTTGGGGCTGAAAGCGAGCAGTACTTC,CASSYFGAESEQYF
TRBV4-3,TRBJ1-5,-,-,TGCGCCAGCAGCCCTACCGGCGGCGGCAATCAGCCCCAGCATTTT,CASSPTGGGNQPQHF
TRBV28,TRBJ1-5,-,-,TGTGCCAGCAGACGCTCCAGACAGCCCCAGCATTTT,CASRRSRQPQHF
TRBV19,TRBJ2-7,-,-,TGTGCCAGTAGCGCCCAGCGGCCCCCCTACGAGCAGTACTTC,CASSAQRPPYEQYF
TRBV18,TRBJ2-2,-,-,TGTGCCAGCTCACCGCCGAGTCGTGGCGGGGAGCTGTTTTTT,CASSPPSRGGELFF
TRBV18,TRBJ1-5,TRBD1,-,TGTGCCAGCTCACTCGGGACAGGGGATCAGCCCCAGCATTTT,CASSLGTGDQPQHF